This T cell receptor beta chain came from a study of shared clonotypes between healthy human individuals. This CDR3 has 14 amino acids. Germline lookup yields CDR1 SGHRS and CDR2 YFSETQ. The V end was cut by 5 bases, the J end by 4 bases, with 12 bases between. Division of CD4+ cells produced a CD45RA+ naive subset and a CD45RA-negative memory subset. Source study methods: Junction-only sequences produced by ImmunoSEQ had no quality scores, so filtering differed. Only in-frame clones appear in the TCRdb table, and some are missing; sequencing was by immunoSEQ multiplex PCR. Clone size and the V and J calls come from that table; the DNA yielded D and trimming. Of around 1.5 million clones listed, nearly 99% are singletons. Worth noting for this clone: Its antigen is currently unknown. The sample carries other DNA sequences with the same CDR3.

Study observations and caveats: Relative to memory subsets, naive subsets generally showed larger estimated richness. At large depth, rarefaction still showed sorted-subset sequencing to be incomplete.

The gene calls are TRBV5-1 and TRBJ2-2, with D maybe TRBD1 (6 bases). Sequences were obtained from naive CD4+ T cells sorted from blood. The subset here: CD45RA+ positively selected. This sequence originates from a man under 40 in good health. The CDR3 spells CASSSQGSTGELFF. CDR3 nucleotides: TGCGCCAGCAGTTCACAGGGTTCCACCGGGGAGCTGTTTTTT.